What follows are 30 T cell receptor beta chains derived from one specimen sequenced in a study of T cell repertoires in cytomegalovirus infection (dated by TCRdb to 2018 to 2020). In light of the paper, this sample's treatment or condition label describes: in vitro stimulation with specific CMV peptide epitopes to enrich CMV-specific T cells. Instrument on record: Illumina HiSeq 1500. The public reads were reprocessed in TCRdb via fastp at Q25 and MiXCR, keeping in-frame beta chains. All rows with the same CDR3 protein become a single entry with the most common DNA and genes. Recorded for this sample are 900,000 to 950,000 distinct CDR3 sequences; around 30% of them occurred a single time. The biggest ten clones account for roughly an eighth of the sample. No antigen has been assigned to these receptors. This specimen was cultured CD8+ T cells from PBMCs, taken from culture after CMV antigen stimulation. Source of these receptors: a human donor in good health (CMV status not recorded). Some clones in this sample may be carry-over from other donors' samples.

This clonotype was counted at least ten times. The J gene is TRBJ2-1, the V gene TRBV7-6; TRBD1 might be the D (6 bases). The V gene lost 4 bases and the J gene lost 0 bases, with 10 bases spanning the gap. Germline CDR1 and CDR2: SGHVS and FNYEAQ. The CDR3 spans 15 residues. CDR3 coding DNA: TGTGCCAGCAGCTACAGGGCTAGCTCCTACAATGAGCAGTTCTTC. It yields the protein CASSYRASSYNEQFF.

With respect to this clonotype: One base away lies a much larger clone, so this may be a sequencing read error. This chain joins TRBV7-8 and TRBJ1-2; 7 bases align to TRBD1. The CDR3 extends over 14 amino acids. Unmatched junction bases numbered 5, after V lost 7 bases and J lost 0 bases. Per the germline V gene, CDR1 is SGHVS and CDR2 is FQNEAQ. In DNA form, the CDR3 reads TGTGCCAGCAAGGACAGGACCACTAACTATGGCTACACCTTC. Amino acids: CASKDRTTNYGYTF.

The V and J genes are TRBV7-9 and TRBJ1-2; 11 nucleotides line up with TRBD1. V was pared by 5 bases and J by 4 bases, with 6 bases of the junction left unmatched. The CDR3 covers 15 residues. Germline CDR1 is SEHNR and CDR2 is FQNEAQ (reference sequence). The CDR3 DNA reads TGTGCCAGCAGCATCGGACAGGGGGCTGGCTATGGCTACACCTTC. It translates to CASSIGQGAGYGYTF.

This rearrangement joins TRBV12-3 or TRBV12-4 to TRBJ2-2; weak D call: TRBD1 (5 bases). With 6 bases removed from V and 4 bases from J, the gap between germline ends came to 21 bases. The CDR3 sequence is 17 residues long. The CDR3 loop reads CASSFQTVVLGTGELFF. The CDR3 bases are TGTGCCAGCAGCTTCCAGACAGTGGTGTTAGGCACCGGGGAGCTGTTTTTT.

This clonotype appeared once. A junction boundary mismatches the germline segment, possibly from a read error. The genes are TRBV24-1 and TRBJ1-5, with 7 bases identical to TRBD1. Per the germline V gene, CDR1 is KGHDR and CDR2 is SFDVKD. This CDR3 has 17 amino acids. The CDR3 DNA reads TGTGTCACCAGTGATTCCGGACAGGCTAATAGCAATCAGCCCCAGCATTTT. Encoded protein: CVTSDSGQANSNQPQHF.

At least ten counts were recorded for this clonotype. V usage is TRBV20-1 and J usage is TRBJ2-1; 8 nucleotides agree with TRBD2. From germline, CDR1 is DFQATT and CDR2 SNEGSKA (reference sequence). V trimming: 6 bases; J trimming: 6 bases; junction bases outside the gene matches: 10. The CDR3 is 14 residues long. The CDR3 here is CSAAGGTIGNEQFF. The CDR3 region has the DNA TGCAGTGCCGCGGGGGGAACCATAGGCAATGAGCAGTTCTTC.

The rearrangement uses TRBV5-4 and TRBJ2-5; perhaps TRBD2 as D (5 bases). V dropped 1 base and J dropped 5 bases, with 12 bases sitting between them. Germline V CDR1 and CDR2: SGHNT, YYREEE (reference sequence). This CDR3 spans 14 amino acids. DNA of the CDR3: TGTGCCAGCAGCTTGAAGGGTGGCGGGGAGACCCAGTACTTC. Translation gives CASSLKGGGETQYF.

This clonotype was picked up a small number of times. The chain recombines TRBV27 with TRBJ2-1; 13 bases are a match to TRBD2. CDR3 length equals 19 residues. CDR1 and CDR2 from the germline V gene are MNHEY and SMNVEV (reference sequence). V lost 0 bases to trimming and J lost 0 bases; unmatched junction nucleotides: 5. CDR3 nucleotide sequence: TGTGCCAGCAGTTTATCGATCCGGACTAGCGGGAGCTCCTACAATGAGCAGTTCTTC. The encoded protein is CASSLSIRTSGSSYNEQFF.

J is TRBJ2-5 and V is TRBV7-2; possible D gene TRBD1, 7 bases. Germline V gives CDR1 SGHTA, CDR2 FQGNSA. V was pared by 5 bases and J by 0 bases, with 19 bases between. This CDR3 has 17 residues. For the CDR3, the DNA is TGTGCCAGCAGCGGATGGGGGGCAGGGGGGTACCAAGAGACCCAGTACTTC. Protein: CASSGWGAGGYQETQYF.

The chain combines TRBV7-8 with TRBJ1-5; D is ambiguous. V was shortened by 0 bases and J by 0 bases, with 15 bases between the two germline ends. Looked up from germline, CDR1 is SGHVS and CDR2 is FQNEAQ. The CDR3 loop spans 18 amino acids. The CDR3 sequence: CASSLAPGRSYSNQPQHF. Written as DNA, the CDR3 is TGTGCCAGCAGCTTAGCGCCGGGCAGGAGCTATAGCAATCAGCCCCAGCATTTT.

The V call is TRBV13, the J call TRBJ1-1; tentative D call: TRBD1 (5 bases). The CDR3 extends over 15 amino acids. Germline V gene sequence: CDR1 PRHDT, CDR2 FYEKMQ (reference sequence). V lost 0 bases and J 1 base, leaving 9 bases between the germline ends. The CDR3 region has the DNA TGTGCCAGCAGCTTAGGCCTGGGGCAGAACACTGAAGCTTTCTTT. It is translated as CASSLGLGQNTEAFF. The full variable domain, in which reference TRBV13 and TRBJ1-1 provide the parts outside the CDR3, is AAGVIQSPRHLIKEKRETATLKCYPIPRHDTVYWYQQGPGQDPQFLISFYEKMQSDKGSIPDRFSAQQFSDYHSELNMSSLELGDSALYFCASSLGLGQNTEAFFGQGTRLTVV.

The chain carries TRBV4-1 and TRBJ1-1; no definite D call. The germline V gene encodes CDR1 MGHRA and CDR2 YSYEKL. Trimming pared 0 bases from V and 4 bases from J, leaving 12 bases between. CDR3 length: 15 residues. The CDR3 DNA reads as TGCGCCAGCAGCCAAGATCGGTTTTCGGGCACTGAAGCTTTCTTT. Its protein product is CASSQDRFSGTEAFF.

The V gene is TRBV6-1, the J gene TRBJ2-7; 12 nucleotides agree with TRBD1. CDR1 and CDR2 (germline): MNHNS, SASEGT. CDR3 length equals 15 residues. V lost 5 bases to trimming and J lost 3 bases; unmatched junction nucleotides: 5. CDR3 DNA sequence: TGTGCCAGCAGTCTCGGGACAGGGGGCCTCTACGAGCAGTACTTC. This encodes CASSLGTGGLYEQYF.

The chain recombines TRBV2 with TRBJ1-1, with D hard to call. CDR1 SNHLY and CDR2 FYNNEI come from the germline V gene. There are 14 residues in the CDR3. The V gene lost 6 bases and the J gene lost 5 bases, with 16 bases spanning the gap. DNA of the CDR3: TGTGCCAGCAGCGACCAATGGGAGTTTACTGAAGCTTTCTTT. It codes for CASSDQWEFTEAFF.

This sequence joins TRBV9 and TRBJ2-4; possibly TRBD1 for D (5 bases). With 3 bases removed from V and 4 bases from J, the gap between germline ends came to 11 bases. The CDR3 is made up of 14 amino acids. Germline values: CDR1 SGDLS, CDR2 YYNGEE. The DNA of the CDR3 is TGTGCCAGCAGCGAGGGGCGATCAAAAAACATTCAGTACTTC. It is translated as CASSEGRSKNIQYF.

Only a few counts were recorded for this clonotype. The chain combines TRBV27 with TRBJ1-1; tentatively, D is TRBD1 (5 bases). Germline CDR1 and CDR2: MNHEY and SMNVEV (reference sequence). CDR3 length equals 14 residues. V lost 5 bases to trimming and J lost 1 base, with 11 bases between them. CDR3 DNA: TGTGCCAGCAGTGGTACAGGATGGAACACTGAAGCTTTCTTT. The encoded protein is CASSGTGWNTEAFF.

The table lists this clonotype with a few counts. The rearrangement joins TRBV7-6 to TRBJ2-7; 7 positions agree with TRBD1. The CDR3 spans 14 residues. V shed 5 bases and J 2 bases; nucleotides not matched to a gene: 6. Germline V lookup: CDR1 SGHVS, CDR2 FNYEAQ. The CDR3 region is CASSPDRAPYEQYV. The CDR3 nucleotides read TGTGCCAGCAGCCCAGACAGGGCCCCCTACGAGCAGTACGTC.

The chain recombines TRBV12-3 or TRBV12-4 with TRBJ1-2, with D possibly being TRBD1 (6 bases). The V gene lost 6 bases and the J gene lost 3 bases, with 8 bases spanning the gap. This CDR3 contains 12 residues. Here the CDR3 DNA reads TGTGCCAGCAGACGGACAGACTATGGCTACACCTTC. Translation: CASRRTDYGYTF.

CDR3 sequence reads: CASSHPLGGSDGGYTF. The CDR3 DNA reads TGCGCCAGCAGCCACCCCCTGGGGGGGTCGGATGGTGGCTACACCTTC. The V gene is TRBV4-1, the J gene TRBJ1-2; tentatively, D is TRBD1 (5 bases). CDR3 length: 16 residues. Germline lookup yields CDR1 MGHRA and CDR2 YSYEKL. The V gene lost 3 bases and the J gene lost 7 bases, with 21 bases spanning the gap.

V gene TRBV7-2 combines with J gene TRBJ1-1, with TRBD1 matching 7 bases. This CDR3 is 15 amino acids long. J gave up 4 bases and V 3 bases, and 8 bases lay outside the gene matches. Germline CDR1 and CDR2: SGHTA and FQGNSA. CDR3 amino acids: CASSFPRGALTEAFF. The CDR3 DNA reads TGTGCCAGCAGCTTTCCCAGGGGGGCTCTCACTGAAGCTTTCTTT. The full variable domain, rest sourced from reference TRBV7-2 and TRBJ1-1, is GAGVSQSPSNKVTEKGKDVELRCDPISGHTALYWYRQSLGQGLEFLIYFQGNSAPDKSGLPSDRFSAERTGGSVSTLTIQRTQQEDSAVYLCASSFPRGALTEAFFGQGTRLTVV.

The chain joins TRBV13 to TRBJ2-7, with 10 positions matching TRBD1. J lost 5 bases, V lost 3 bases, and 4 bases had no gene match. The germline gives CDR1 PRHDT, CDR2 FYEKMQ (reference sequence). This CDR3 region has 14 residues. CDR3 amino acids: CASSLSDRGDEQYF. The CDR3 coding sequence is TGTGCCAGCAGCTTGTCGGACAGGGGGGACGAGCAGTACTTC.

The rearrangement links TRBV5-1 to TRBJ1-1; 11 positions agree with TRBD1. CDR1 is SGHRS and CDR2 is YFSETQ in the germline V gene. J was trimmed by 5 bases and V by 4 bases; bases with no gene match: 7. CDR3 length: 15 amino acids. As DNA, the CDR3 is TGCGCCAGCAGCGAGGGACAGGGGGGGACGACTGAAGCTTTCTTT. It codes for CASSEGQGGTTEAFF. Variable domain in full (rest from reference TRBV5-1 and TRBJ1-1): KAGVTQTPRYLIKTRGQQVTLSCSPISGHRSVSWYQQTPGQGLQFLFEYFSETQRNKGNFPGRFSGRQFSNSRSEMNVSTLELGDSALYLCASSEGQGGTTEAFFGQGTRLTVV.

This clonotype was counted at least ten times. The rearrangement uses TRBV7-2 and TRBJ2-1; 9 nucleotides align to TRBD2. The germline V gene encodes CDR1 SGHTA and CDR2 FQGNSA. V lost 3 bases, J lost 2 bases, and 17 bases stayed unmatched. The CDR3 loop spans 20 amino acids. The CDR3 region has the DNA TGTGCCAGCAGCTTGGGACTGGTGGTCATAGCGGGGGTTACCTACAATGAGCAGTTCTTC. It specifies CASSLGLVVIAGVTYNEQFF.

This clonotype was counted at least ten times. V gene TRBV7-6 combines with J gene TRBJ1-2; the match to TRBD1 covers 8 bases. CDR3 length equals 16 residues. The V segment lost 5 bases and the J segment 7 bases; nucleotides outside the gene matches: 15. Germline CDR1 is SGHVS and CDR2 is FNYEAQ. The CDR3 DNA follows: TGTGCCAGCAGCCTAAGCCCCACAGGGGGTAAATTTGGCTACACCTTC. This translates into CASSLSPTGGKFGYTF.

The chain joins TRBV24-1 to TRBJ2-1, with D perhaps given as TRBD1 or TRBD2 (5 bases each). The germline V gene encodes CDR1 KGHDR and CDR2 SFDVKD. V shed 10 bases and J shed 8 bases, with 17 bases lying between them. This CDR3 has 13 amino acids. The CDR3 protein is CATRPEGSDEQFF. DNA of the CDR3: TGTGCCACGCGACCCGAGGGGTCCGATGAGCAGTTCTTC.

This clonotype was counted ten times or more. The gene calls are TRBV7-6 and TRBJ2-5, with D perhaps TRBD1 (6 bases). V lost 5 bases, J lost 4 bases, and 14 bases lay in between. Germline V gene data show CDR1 as SGHVS and CDR2 as FNYEAQ. The CDR3 has 14 amino acids. The CDR3 DNA sequence: TGTGCCAGCAGCCCGGGGACAATGGGAGAGACCCAGTACTTC. This gives the protein CASSPGTMGETQYF.

This clonotype showed up just a few times. The rearrangement joins TRBV6-2 or TRBV6-3 to TRBJ2-2; TRBD2 aligns across 10 bases. V lost 0 bases and J lost 3; bases outside the gene matches: 7. The CDR3 totals 18 residues. Germline V CDR1 and CDR2: MNHEY, SVGEGT. CDR3 nucleotides: TGTGCCAGCAGTTACTCACGGGGACTAGCGTCTTACACCGGGGAGCTGTTTTTT. This sequence encodes CASSYSRGLASYTGELFF.

This clonotype was seen only a few times. The chain carries TRBV11-2 and TRBJ2-2; D ambiguous. The germline CDR1 and CDR2 sequences are SGHAT and FQNNGV. V was clipped by 2 bases and J by 6 bases, with 10 bases between them. The CDR3 is made up of 14 amino acids. The CDR3 sequence is CASSLSVMAGELFF. In DNA form, the CDR3 reads TGTGCCAGCAGCTTAAGCGTAATGGCCGGGGAGCTGTTTTTT.

The rearrangement joins TRBV5-6 to TRBJ1-1; the match to TRBD1 covers 12 bases. Germline V lookup: CDR1 SGHDT, CDR2 YYEEEE. The CDR3 extends over 15 amino acids. The J segment lost 11 bases and the V segment lost 2 bases, leaving 10 bases of the junction unmatched. CDR3 nucleotides: TGTGCCAGCAGCTTTTCCGGGACAGGGGGCGCGTCCGCTTTCTTT. This gives the protein CASSFSGTGGASAFF.

This clonotype was recorded many times. This rearrangement joins TRBV19 to TRBJ2-1; TRBD1 matches at 7 bases. The CDR3 sequence is 13 residues long. Germline-derived CDR1 and CDR2 are LNHDA and SQIVND (reference sequence). V lost 2 bases, J lost 7 bases, and 2 bases stayed unmatched. CDR3 amino acids: CASSIYRGNEQFF. CDR3 in DNA: TGTGCCAGTAGTATATACAGGGGAAATGAGCAGTTCTTC.